This entry lists 3 T cell receptor delta chains sequenced from one sample in a study of gamma delta lymphoproliferative disorders and STAT genes. TCRdb reanalysed the multiplex PCR reads via CATT. In the table there are some 3,100 delta-chain clones, 1% to 1.5% of which are singletons. PBMCs from patients and controls supplied the genomic DNA for sequencing. The specimen was blood. Every receptor here comes from a human donor in good health.

Details on this clone: TCRdb shows a much larger clone's protein in place of this DNA's translation, and the two differ at residue 17, likely through a read error; the protein shown is translated from the DNA. The chain uses TRDV2 and TRDJ3, with 7 bases matching TRDD3. This CDR3 region has 20 residues. Germline V gene sequence: CDR1 GEAIGNYY, CDR2 EKD. In DNA form, the CDR3 reads TGTGCCTGTGACACCGCTGGGGGGGACACCAGCTCCTGGGACACCCGACGGATGTTTTTC. Translation: CACDTAGGDTSSWDTRRMFF.

In the case of this clone: This DNA's translation and the protein TCRdb lists, from a much larger clone, do not match at residue 14, likely due to a read error; the protein shown is translated from the DNA. CDR3 amino acids: CACEGGGLAWDTRRMFF. CDR3 bases: TGTGCCTGTGAAGGGGGGGGGCTGGCCTGGGACACCCGACGGATGTTTTTC. The chain is built from TRDV2 and TRDJ3, with a possible D match to TRDD3 (5 bases). In germline, CDR1 is GEAIGNYY, CDR2 EKD. The length of the CDR3 is 17 residues.

The table lists this clone with a few counts. This likely traces to a read error, being one base from a far larger clone. The same CDR3 is also encoded by other DNA sequences in this sample. The genes are TRDV1 and TRDJ1, with 13 bases identical to TRDD3. The CDR3 is 21 residues long. The trim removed 3 bases at V and 4 bases at J, leaving 20 bases unmatched. Germline values: CDR1 TSWWSYY, CDR2 QGS. The CDR3 reads CALGERATKEDWGIRDDKLIF. For the CDR3, the DNA is TGTGCTCTTGGGGAGCGGGCTACAAAGGAGGACTGGGGGATACGGGACGATAAACTCATCTTT.